The table lists the clone carrying this T cell receptor (beta chain) with a few counts. The target antigen is unknown. The germline V and J ends were trimmed by 6 bases and 3 bases, with 14 bases remaining between them. CDR3 length equals 14 residues. Germline-derived CDR1 and CDR2 are KGHSH and LQKENI. The data stem from a study of cytomegalovirus exposure and HLA in healthy donors. Points from the study as a whole: CMV serostatus stood as the only immune exposure information on hand. A later analysis showed HLA-associated TCR beta chains outstripping equally common others in clonal expansion. Being productive about 87% or about 30% of the time was typical of most TCR beta V segments in an earlier analysis.

The PCR ran on 60 Vbeta and 13 Jbeta primers. The assay was immunoSEQ multiplex PCR, and TCRdb's table has in-frame clones only and misses some. The sample gives about 120,000 clones, less than 90% of which show up once; over 0.2% is in the top ten. This chain uses TRBV18 with TRBJ1-1; possible D gene TRBD1, 5 bases. The sequenced sample was PBMCs. This clonotype was obtained from a man aged 45 to 65 in good health and CMV-seronegative. This chain's CDR3 is CASSIGAGDTEAFF. The CDR3 nucleotides read TGTGCCAGCTCGATCGGGGCGGGAGACACTGAAGCTTTCTTT.